This entry describes one T cell receptor (delta chain). A far larger clone is only one base removed, so a read error is likely. The sample contains more than one DNA sequence encoding this CDR3. CDR3 length: 17 amino acids. The germline gives CDR1 GEAIGNYY, CDR2 EKD. TCRdb re-called the reads using CATT. Of about 6,900 delta-chain clones in the sample, 2.1% are singletons; the top ten hold approximately 9.9%. These data belong to a study of gamma-delta chains in newborns, infants, children. Whole-study context: Polyclonal expansion of innate γδ T cells after birth follows microbial exposure.

Material for sequencing was blood. This receptor was identified in a child who was a newborn, infant or young child, either healthy, febrile or measles-vaccinated (not recorded which). The chain has TRDV2 and TRDJ2; 13 nucleotides align to TRDD3. The CDR3: CACDILGDTALTAQLFF. The CDR3 region has the DNA TGTGCCTGCGACATACTGGGGGATACGGCTTTGACAGCACAACTCTTCTTT.